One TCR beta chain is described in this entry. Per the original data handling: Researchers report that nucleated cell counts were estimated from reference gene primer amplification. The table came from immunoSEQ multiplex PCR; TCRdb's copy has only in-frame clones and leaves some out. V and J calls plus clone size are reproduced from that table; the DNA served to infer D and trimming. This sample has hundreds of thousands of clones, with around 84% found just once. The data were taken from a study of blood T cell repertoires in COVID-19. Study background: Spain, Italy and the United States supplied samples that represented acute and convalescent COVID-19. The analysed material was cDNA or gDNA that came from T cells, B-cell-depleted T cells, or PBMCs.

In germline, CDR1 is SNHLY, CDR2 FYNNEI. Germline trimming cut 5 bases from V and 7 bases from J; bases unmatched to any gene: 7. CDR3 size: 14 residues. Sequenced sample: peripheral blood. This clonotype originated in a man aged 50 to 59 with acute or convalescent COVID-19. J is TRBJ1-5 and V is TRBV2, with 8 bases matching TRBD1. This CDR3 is CASSPQGALQPQHF. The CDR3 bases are TGTGCCAGCAGTCCCCAGGGGGCTTTGCAGCCCCAGCATTTT.